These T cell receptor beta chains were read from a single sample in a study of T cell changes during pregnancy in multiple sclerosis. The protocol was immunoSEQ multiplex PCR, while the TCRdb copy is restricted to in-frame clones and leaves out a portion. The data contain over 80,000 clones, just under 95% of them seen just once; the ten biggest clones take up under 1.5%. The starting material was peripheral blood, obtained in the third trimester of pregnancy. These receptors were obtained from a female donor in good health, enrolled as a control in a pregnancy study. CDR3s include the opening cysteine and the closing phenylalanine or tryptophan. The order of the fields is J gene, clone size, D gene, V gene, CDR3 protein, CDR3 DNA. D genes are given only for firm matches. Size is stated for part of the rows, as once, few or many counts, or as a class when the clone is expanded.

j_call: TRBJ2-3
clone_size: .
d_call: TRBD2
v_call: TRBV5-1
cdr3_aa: CASNLVVAGAATDTQYF
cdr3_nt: TGCGCCAGCAACTTGGTCGTAGCGGGAGCGGCCACAGATACGCAGTATTTT

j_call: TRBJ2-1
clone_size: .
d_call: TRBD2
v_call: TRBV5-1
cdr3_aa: CASSLAGASYNEQFF
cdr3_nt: TGCGCCAGCAGCTTAGCGGGAGCATCCTACAATGAGCAGTTCTTC

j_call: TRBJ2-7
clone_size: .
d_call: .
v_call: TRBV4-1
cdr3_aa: CASSQEEDSFSEQYF
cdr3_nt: TGCGCCAGCAGCCAAGAGGAAGACAGTTTTTCCGAGCAGTACTTC

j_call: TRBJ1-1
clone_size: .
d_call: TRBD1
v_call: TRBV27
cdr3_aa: CASSWTGPNTEAFF
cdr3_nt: TGTGCCAGCAGTTGGACAGGACCAAACACTGAAGCTTTCTTT

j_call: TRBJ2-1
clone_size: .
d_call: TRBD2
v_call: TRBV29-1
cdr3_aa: CSGSGYSYNEQFF
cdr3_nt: TGCAGCGGTAGCGGGTACTCCTACAATGAGCAGTTCTTC

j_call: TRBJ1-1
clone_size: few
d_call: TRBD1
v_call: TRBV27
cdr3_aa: CASSLPGQGGGTEAFF
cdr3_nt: TGTGCCAGCAGTCTCCCGGGACAGGGAGGAGGCACTGAAGCTTTCTTT

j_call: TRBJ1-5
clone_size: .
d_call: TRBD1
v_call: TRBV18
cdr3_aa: CASSPPTGQGGNQPQHF
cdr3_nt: TGTGCCAGCTCACCACCGACGGGACAGGGGGGGAATCAGCCCCAGCATTTT

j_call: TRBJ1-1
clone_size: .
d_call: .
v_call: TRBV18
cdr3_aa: CASSPRAGVTEAFF
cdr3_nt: TGTGCCAGCTCACCACGTGCAGGGGTGACTGAAGCTTTCTTT

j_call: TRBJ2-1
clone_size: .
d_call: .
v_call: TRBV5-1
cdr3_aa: CASSSGQINEQFF
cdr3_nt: TGCGCCAGCAGCTCTGGACAGATCAATGAGCAGTTCTTC

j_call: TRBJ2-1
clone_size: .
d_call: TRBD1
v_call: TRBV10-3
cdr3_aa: CAISPGQGVLDEQFF
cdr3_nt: TGTGCCATCAGTCCGGGACAGGGGGTTTTGGATGAGCAGTTCTTC

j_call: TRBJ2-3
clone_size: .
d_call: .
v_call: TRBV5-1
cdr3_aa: CASRVAVSTDTQYF
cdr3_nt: TGCGCCAGCAGGGTAGCGGTGAGCACAGATACGCAGTATTTT

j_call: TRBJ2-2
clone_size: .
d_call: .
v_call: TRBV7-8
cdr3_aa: CASSFLFLGVIPNTGELFF
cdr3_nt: TGTGCCAGCAGCTTCCTTTTCCTAGGGGTCATACCGAACACCGGGGAGCTGTTTTTT

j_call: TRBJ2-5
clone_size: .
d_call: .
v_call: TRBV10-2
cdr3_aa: CASSDPGSKETQYF
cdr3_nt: TGCGCCAGCAGTGACCCCGGGAGTAAAGAGACCCAGTACTTC

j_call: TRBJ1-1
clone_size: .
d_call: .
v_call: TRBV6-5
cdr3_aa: CASSPSVLVNTEAFF
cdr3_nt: TGTGCCAGCAGTCCCTCGGTGTTGGTGAACACTGAAGCTTTCTTT

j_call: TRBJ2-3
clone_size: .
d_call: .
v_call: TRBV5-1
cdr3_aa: CASSLGLPDTQYF
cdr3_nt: TGCGCCAGCAGCTTGGGTCTCCCAGATACGCAGTATTTT

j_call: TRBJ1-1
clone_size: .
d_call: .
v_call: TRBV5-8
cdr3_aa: CASSLGTQSNTEAFF
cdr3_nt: TGTGCCAGCAGCTTGGGAACACAGTCGAACACTGAAGCTTTCTTT

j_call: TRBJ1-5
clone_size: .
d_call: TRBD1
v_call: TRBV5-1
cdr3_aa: CASSLETGGQPQHF
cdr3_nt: TGCGCCAGCAGCTTGGAGACAGGGGGTCAGCCCCAGCATTTT

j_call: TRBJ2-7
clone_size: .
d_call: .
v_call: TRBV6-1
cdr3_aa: CASRGLPELVGEQYF
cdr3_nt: TGTGCCAGCCGAGGACTCCCCGAGTTAGTGGGCGAGCAGTACTTC

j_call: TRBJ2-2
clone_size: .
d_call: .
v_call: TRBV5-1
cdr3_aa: CASSSGFDTGELFF
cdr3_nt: TGCGCCAGCAGCTCGGGGTTCGACACCGGGGAGCTGTTTTTT

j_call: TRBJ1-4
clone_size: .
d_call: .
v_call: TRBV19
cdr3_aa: CASRLQGRNEKLFF
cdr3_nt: TGTGCCAGTCGACTACAGGGTAGGAATGAAAAACTGTTTTTT

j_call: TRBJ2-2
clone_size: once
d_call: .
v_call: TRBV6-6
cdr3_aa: CASSHGGGELFF
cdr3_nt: TGTGCCAGCAGTCACGGCGGAGGGGAGCTGTTTTTT

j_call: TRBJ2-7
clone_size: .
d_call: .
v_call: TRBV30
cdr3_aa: CAWNILGVDEQYF
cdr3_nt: TGTGCCTGGAATATTCTAGGAGTCGACGAGCAGTACTTC

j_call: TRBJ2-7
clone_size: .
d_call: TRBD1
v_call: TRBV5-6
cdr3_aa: CASSRGQGSYEQYF
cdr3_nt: TGTGCCAGCAGCCGTGGACAGGGTTCCTACGAGCAGTACTTC

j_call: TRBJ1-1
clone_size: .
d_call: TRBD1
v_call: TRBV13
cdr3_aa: CASSLETGGTEAFF
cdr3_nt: TGTGCCAGCAGCCTCGAGACAGGGGGCACTGAAGCTTTCTTT

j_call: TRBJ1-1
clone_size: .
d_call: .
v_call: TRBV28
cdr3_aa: CASCREYTEAFF
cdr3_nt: TGTGCCTCCTGTCGGGAATACACTGAAGCTTTCTTT

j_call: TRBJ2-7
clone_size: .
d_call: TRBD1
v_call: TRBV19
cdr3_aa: CASSLTGAYEQYF
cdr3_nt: TGTGCCAGTAGTCTCACAGGGGCCTACGAGCAGTACTTC

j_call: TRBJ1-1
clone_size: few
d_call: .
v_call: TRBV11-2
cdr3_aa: CASSSWAGNTEAFF
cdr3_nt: TGTGCCAGCAGCTCCTGGGCAGGGAACACTGAAGCTTTCTTT

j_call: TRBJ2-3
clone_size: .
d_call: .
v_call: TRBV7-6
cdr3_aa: CASSLDPPPRADTQYF
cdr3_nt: TGTGCCAGCAGCTTAGACCCACCCCCTCGGGCAGATACGCAGTATTTT

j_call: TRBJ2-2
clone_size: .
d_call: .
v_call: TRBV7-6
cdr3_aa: CASSLGGVGTGELFF
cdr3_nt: TGTGCCAGCAGCTTAGGGGGCGTGGGCACCGGGGAGCTGTTTTTT

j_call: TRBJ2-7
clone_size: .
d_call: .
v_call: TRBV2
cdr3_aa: CASREDTYEQYF
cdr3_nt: TGTGCCAGCAGGGAGGATACTTACGAGCAGTACTTC

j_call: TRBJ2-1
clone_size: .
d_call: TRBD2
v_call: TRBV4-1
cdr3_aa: CASSQGNGRDYNEQFF
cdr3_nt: TGCGCCAGCAGCCAAGGGAACGGGAGGGACTACAATGAGCAGTTCTTC

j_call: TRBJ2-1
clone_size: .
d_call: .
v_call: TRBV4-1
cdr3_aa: CASSHPGDPSYNEQFF
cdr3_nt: TGCGCCAGCAGCCACCCGGGGGACCCATCCTACAATGAGCAGTTCTTC

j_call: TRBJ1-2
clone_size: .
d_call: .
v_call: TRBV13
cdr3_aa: CASSLDRDYGYTF
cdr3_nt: TGTGCCAGCAGCTTAGACCGGGACTATGGCTACACCTTC

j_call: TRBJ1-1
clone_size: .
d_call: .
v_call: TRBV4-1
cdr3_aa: CASSQTARAETEAFF
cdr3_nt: TGCGCCAGCAGCCAAACAGCTCGCGCTGAGACTGAAGCTTTCTTT

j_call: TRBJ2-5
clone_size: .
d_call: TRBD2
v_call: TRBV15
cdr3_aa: CATSSRGGTRFTQETQYF
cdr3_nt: TGTGCCACCAGCAGCCGCGGGGGGACTAGATTCACTCAAGAGACCCAGTACTTC

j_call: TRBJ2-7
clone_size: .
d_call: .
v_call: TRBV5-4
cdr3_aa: CASSLDPSYEQYF
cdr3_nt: TGTGCCAGCAGCTTGGATCCTTCCTACGAGCAGTACTTC

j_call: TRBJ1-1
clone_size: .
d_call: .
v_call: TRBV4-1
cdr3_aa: CASSQQTGLTEAFF
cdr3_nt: TGCGCCAGCAGCCAGCAGACAGGTCTCACTGAAGCTTTCTTT

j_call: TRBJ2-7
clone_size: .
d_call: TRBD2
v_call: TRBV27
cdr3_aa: CASSLRAGDGEQYF
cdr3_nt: TGTGCCAGCAGTTTAAGGGCGGGAGACGGGGAGCAGTACTTC

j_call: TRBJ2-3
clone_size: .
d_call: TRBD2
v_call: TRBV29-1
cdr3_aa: CSVERLAGADTQYF
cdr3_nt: TGCAGCGTTGAGAGGCTAGCGGGAGCAGATACGCAGTATTTT

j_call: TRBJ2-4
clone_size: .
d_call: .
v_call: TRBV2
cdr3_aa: CASSLLTGKNIQYF
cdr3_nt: TGTGCCAGCAGTCTCCTGACTGGGAAAAACATTCAGTACTTC

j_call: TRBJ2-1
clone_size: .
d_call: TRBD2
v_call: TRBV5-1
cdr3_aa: CASSPNGLAGDEQFF
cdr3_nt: TGCGCCAGCAGCCCTAACGGACTAGCGGGCGATGAGCAGTTCTTC

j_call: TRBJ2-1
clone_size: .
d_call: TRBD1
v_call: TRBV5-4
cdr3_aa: CASSPRDRGNAEQFF
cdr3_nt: TGTGCCAGCAGCCCCCGGGACAGGGGAAATGCTGAGCAGTTCTTC

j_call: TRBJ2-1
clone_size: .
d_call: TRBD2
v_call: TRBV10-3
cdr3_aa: CAIRSGSSYNEQFF
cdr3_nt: TGTGCCATCCGTAGCGGGAGCTCCTACAATGAGCAGTTCTTC

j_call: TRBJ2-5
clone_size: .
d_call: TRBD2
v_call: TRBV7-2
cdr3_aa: CASSLEVAGAETQYF
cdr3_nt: TGTGCCAGCAGCTTAGAGGTAGCGGGAGCAGAGACCCAGTACTTC

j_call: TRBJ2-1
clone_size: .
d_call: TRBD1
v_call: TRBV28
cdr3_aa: CASSWTRQGGQEQFF
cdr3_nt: TGTGCCAGCAGTTGGACCCGACAGGGCGGGCAAGAGCAGTTCTTC

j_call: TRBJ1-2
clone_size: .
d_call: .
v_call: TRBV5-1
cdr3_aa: CASSLEFSVNYGYTF
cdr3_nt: TGCGCCAGCAGCTTGGAATTTAGCGTCAACTATGGCTACACCTTC

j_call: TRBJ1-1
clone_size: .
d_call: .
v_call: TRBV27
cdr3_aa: CASSLDGGMNTEAFF
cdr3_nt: TGTGCCAGCAGTTTAGACGGGGGGATGAACACTGAAGCTTTCTTT

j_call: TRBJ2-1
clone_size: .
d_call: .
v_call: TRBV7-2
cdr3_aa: CASSLTASLFDEQFF
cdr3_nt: TGTGCCAGCAGCTTAACGGCTAGCCTGTTTGATGAGCAGTTCTTC

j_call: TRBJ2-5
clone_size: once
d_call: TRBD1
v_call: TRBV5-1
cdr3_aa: CASSFWARQGQETQYF
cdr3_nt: TGCGCCAGCAGCTTCTGGGCTCGACAGGGACAAGAGACCCAGTACTTC

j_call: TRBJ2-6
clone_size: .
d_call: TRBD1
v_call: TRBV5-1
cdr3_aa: CASSLGSRDSNVLTF
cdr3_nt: TGCGCCAGCAGCTTGGGCAGTCGGGACAGCAACGTCCTGACTTTC

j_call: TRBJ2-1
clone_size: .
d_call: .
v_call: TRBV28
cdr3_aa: CASSLYSDDSYNEQFF
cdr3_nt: TGTGCCAGCAGTTTGTATAGCGATGACTCCTACAATGAGCAGTTCTTC

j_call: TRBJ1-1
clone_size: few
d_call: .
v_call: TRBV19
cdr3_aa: CASSIGGNTEAFF
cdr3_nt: TGTGCCAGTAGTATAGGCGGCAACACTGAAGCTTTCTTT